Presented here are 23 T cell receptor beta chains from one specimen sequenced in a study of CD8 T cells in Susac syndrome (dated by TCRdb to about 2019). The library came from the immunoSEQ multiplex PCR assay. RNA was extracted with the RNeasy kit and roughly 0.5 to 1 ug was reverse transcribed using random hexamers. In-frame beta chains were kept once TCRdb had trimmed the public reads at Q25 with fastp and called clones with MiXCR. Entries are consolidated by CDR3 protein sequence, retaining the most common genes and DNA. This sample is represented by under 250,000 distinct CDR3 sequences; 85% to 95% of them were singletons. About 0.07% of the sample goes to the ten largest clones. The sequenced sample was CD4+ T cells from PBMCs. The receptors here all came from a human donor with multiple sclerosis.

This clonotype came up once. The rearrangement uses TRBV3-1 and TRBJ1-1, with 10 bases that match TRBD1. Looked up from germline, CDR1 is LGHDT and CDR2 is YNNKEL (reference sequence). V gave up 4 bases and J gave up 10 bases; unmatched junction bases: 9. The CDR3 runs 14 residues. The CDR3 sequence: CASSLQRDRGSAFF. DNA of the CDR3: TGTGCCAGCAGCCTCCAGAGGGACAGGGGTTCAGCTTTCTTT.

This chain joins TRBV3-1 and TRBJ2-2; the match to TRBD2 covers 15 bases. Germline CDR1 reads LGHDT; CDR2 reads YNNKEL (reference sequence). The CDR3 loop spans 19 amino acids. V lost 4 bases, J lost 2 bases, and 8 bases stayed unmatched. The CDR3 DNA follows: TGTGCCAGCAGCCGATCGGGACTAGCGGGGGGAAGAAACACCGGGGAGCTGTTTTTT. Encoded protein: CASSRSGLAGGRNTGELFF.

This chain connects TRBV4-1 to TRBJ1-4, with a weak D call TRBD1 (6 bases). This CDR3 contains 15 residues. Trimming took 2 bases from V and 7 from J, leaving 14 bases between them. Per germline, CDR1 MGHRA and CDR2 YSYEKL. This CDR3 reads CASSQQGPGGEKLFF. The CDR3 DNA reads as TGCGCCAGCAGCCAACAGGGGCCGGGGGGTGAAAAACTGTTTTTT.

The chain combines TRBV20-1 with TRBJ1-5, with 9 bases aligning to TRBD1. The V gene end was trimmed by 1 base and the J gene end by 2 bases; junction bases not matched to a gene: 3. The CDR3 runs to 15 residues. The germline CDR1 and CDR2 sequences are DFQATT and SNEGSKA (reference sequence). The CDR3 DNA sequence: TGCAGTGCTAGAGGACAGGGGGTACGCAATCAGCCCCAGCATTTT. This translates into CSARGQGVRNQPQHF.

J is TRBJ1-1 and V is TRBV29-1; the D is unclear. CDR3 length: 13 amino acids. V gave up 6 bases and J gave up 5 bases, with 16 bases separating them. Per germline, CDR1 SQVTM and CDR2 ANQGSEA. The CDR3, as DNA: TGCAGCGTAAAGCCATCGATGGGGACTGAAGCTTTCTTT. It yields the protein CSVKPSMGTEAFF. Full variable domain (rest looked up from reference TRBV29-1 and TRBJ1-1): SAVISQKPSRDICQRGTSLTIQCQVDSQVTMMFWYRQQPGQSLTLIATANQGSEATYESGFVIDKFPISRPNLTFSTLTVSNMSPEDSSIYLCSVKPSMGTEAFFGQGTRLTVV.

The chain uses TRBV10-3 and TRBJ2-5, with 9 bases that match TRBD1. CDR3 size: 16 residues. V was pared by 5 bases and J by 4 bases, with 11 bases of the junction left unmatched. CDR1 and CDR2 from the germline V gene are ENHRY and SYGVKD. CDR3 sequence (DNA): TGTGCCATCAGTACCACTTCGGGACAGGGTCTAGAGACCCAGTACTTC. The encoded protein is CAISTTSGQGLETQYF.

The CDR3 reads CASSPGTEPQPQHF. The DNA of the CDR3 is TGTGCCAGCAGTCCTGGGACAGAGCCCCAGCCCCAGCATTTT. The rearrangement joins TRBV12-3 or TRBV12-4 to TRBJ1-5; 7 bases are shared with TRBD1. J was trimmed by 7 bases and V by 5 bases; bases with no gene match: 8. This CDR3 is 14 amino acids long.

This chain links TRBV7-9 with TRBJ2-1; 7 bases match TRBD1. V lost 4 bases to trimming and J lost 9 bases; unmatched junction nucleotides: 9. The CDR3 contains 14 residues. Germline V gives CDR1 SEHNR, CDR2 FQNEAQ (reference sequence). CDR3 in amino acids: CASSYVGGQGEQFF. CDR3 nucleotide sequence: TGTGCCAGCAGCTACGTAGGGGGCCAAGGTGAGCAGTTCTTC.

The chain combines TRBV11-3 with TRBJ2-3; D remains ambiguous. Per germline, CDR1 SGHNT and CDR2 YENEEA. V shed 2 bases and J shed 4 bases, with 10 bases lying between them. The CDR3 totals 14 residues. The DNA for the CDR3 is TGTGCCAGCAGCTTACGGAATGAAGCAGATACGCAGTATTTT. It encodes CASSLRNEADTQYF.

The DNA of the CDR3 is TGTGCCTGGAGTTCGGGACAGAGCTCTGGAAACACCATATATTTT. Protein: CAWSSGQSSGNTIYF. This rearrangement joins TRBV30 to TRBJ1-3, with TRBD1 matching over 7 bases. Losses at the gene ends were 2 bases for V and 0 bases for J; bases not matched to a gene: 4. CDR1 GTSNPN and CDR2 SVGIG come from the germline V gene (reference sequence). The CDR3 loop spans 15 amino acids.

The rearrangement links TRBV19 to TRBJ2-1; 7 bases are shared with TRBD2. The CDR3 runs to 14 residues. In germline, CDR1 is LNHDA, CDR2 SQIVND (reference sequence). J lost 4 bases, V lost 4 bases, and 4 bases had no gene match. DNA for the CDR3: TGTGCCAGTAGTAGCGGGGGATGGTACAATGAGCAGTTCTTC. Translated: CASSSGGWYNEQFF. The full variable domain, in which reference TRBV19 and TRBJ2-1 provide the parts outside the CDR3, is DGGITQSPKYLFRKEGQNVTLSCEQNLNHDAMYWYRQDPGQGLRLIYYSQIVNDFQKGDIAEGYSVSREKKESFPLTVTSAQKNPTAFYLCASSSGGWYNEQFFGPGTRLTVL.

The gene calls are TRBV6-1 and TRBJ2-5; a weak D match, TRBD2 (5 bases). There are 16 residues in the CDR3. Trimming took 3 bases from V and 5 from J, leaving 19 bases between them. CDR1 is MNHNS, CDR2 SASEGT, per germline. Here the CDR3 reads CASSDRGLPGGETQYF. CDR3 in DNA: TGTGCCAGCAGTGATCGTGGACTTCCCGGCGGGGAGACCCAGTACTTC.

This chain joins TRBV5-6 and TRBJ2-3, with 11 bases identical to TRBD2. This CDR3 comprises 18 residues. V shed 3 bases, J shed 0 bases, and the junction held 9 bases outside the gene matches. Per the germline V gene, CDR1 is SGHDT and CDR2 is YYEEEE. CDR3 region: CASSSCLSGRDSTDTQYF. The CDR3 DNA is TGTGCCAGCAGCTCCTGCCTTAGCGGGAGGGATAGCACAGATACGCAGTATTTT. The full variable domain, completed using reference TRBV5-6 and TRBJ2-3, is DAGVTQSPTHLIKTRGQQVTLRCSPKSGHDTVSWYQQALGQGPQFIFQYYEEEERQRGNFPDRFSGHQFPNYSSELNVNALLLGDSALYLCASSSCLSGRDSTDTQYFGPGTRLTVL.

This chain uses TRBV2 with TRBJ2-1; tentative D call: TRBD1 (6 bases). The V and J ends lost 9 bases and 4 bases respectively, with 16 bases between them. CDR1 is SNHLY and CDR2 is FYNNEI in the germline V gene. The CDR3 loop spans 14 amino acids. The CDR3 sequence is CARTGTNSYNEQFF. The CDR3 DNA reads as TGTGCCAGGACGGGGACAAACTCTTACAATGAGCAGTTCTTC.

The sample holds a few counts of this clonotype. The V gene is TRBV12-3 or TRBV12-4, the J gene TRBJ2-2; tentative D call: TRBD2 (5 bases). V was clipped by 5 bases and J by 6 bases, with 7 bases between them. The CDR3 has 12 residues. The CDR3: CASSRRPGELFF. DNA of the CDR3: TGTGCCAGCAGTCGGAGGCCCGGGGAGCTGTTTTTT.

This chain joins TRBV27 and TRBJ1-2; the match to TRBD1 covers 9 bases. Trimming at V came to 10 bases and at J to 8 bases, leaving 11 bases not matched to a gene. The CDR3 runs 13 residues. The V gene's germline CDR1 is MNHEY and CDR2 SMNVEV (reference sequence). The CDR3 bases are TGTGCCACCAAGACAGGGGGAGGTGGGGGCTACACCTTC. Protein: CATKTGGGGGYTF.

In this sample, this clonotype turned up a few times. This sequence joins TRBV7-2 and TRBJ2-7; TRBD2 agrees at 9 bases. Germline trimming cut 1 base from V and 4 bases from J; bases unmatched to any gene: 5. CDR3 length equals 15 residues. The germline V gene has CDR1 SGHTA and CDR2 FQGNSA. DNA of the CDR3: TGTGCCAGCAGCTTAGATGGCGGGGGGGCATACGAGCAGTACTTC. The encoded protein is CASSLDGGGAYEQYF.

The genes are TRBV4-1 and TRBJ1-1; D is possibly TRBD1 (6 bases). Germline V gene data show CDR1 as MGHRA and CDR2 as YSYEKL. The CDR3 has 17 residues. The V end was cut by 1 base, the J end by 1 base, with 16 bases between. CDR3 nucleotides: TGCGCCAGCAGCCAAGCGGGGGGGCGGACCCGGAACACTGAAGCTTTCTTT. Translated: CASSQAGGRTRNTEAFF.

The rearrangement links TRBV9 to TRBJ2-1; 9 bases line up with TRBD2. Germline CDR1 is SGDLS and CDR2 is YYNGEE. This CDR3 contains 15 residues. V lost 0 bases and J lost 9; bases outside the gene matches: 7. CDR3 in amino acids: CASSVEGGRGIEQFF. The CDR3 coding sequence is TGTGCCAGCAGCGTAGAGGGCGGGAGGGGGATTGAGCAGTTCTTC.

The rearrangement links TRBV3-1 to TRBJ1-1; D remains ambiguous. The V gene lost 4 bases and the J gene lost 8 bases, with 14 bases spanning the gap. Germline V gene sequence: CDR1 LGHDT, CDR2 YNNKEL (reference sequence). CDR3 length equals 13 residues. CDR3 DNA sequence: TGTGCCAGCAGCCCCGGCGGAATGGGGGAAGCTTTCTTT. It yields the protein CASSPGGMGEAFF.

The chain uses TRBV6-2 or TRBV6-3 and TRBJ1-5; 8 bases line up with TRBD1. This CDR3 comprises 15 residues. The ends lost 5 bases at V and 5 bases at J; junction bases unmatched: 8. CDR1 and CDR2 from the germline V gene are MNHEY and SVGEGT. CDR3 sequence (DNA): TGTGCCAGCAGTCGGTCAGGGGGCGATCATCAGCCCCAGCATTTT. It codes for CASSRSGGDHQPQHF.

The genes are TRBV29-1 and TRBJ2-1; 8 positions agree with TRBD2. The CDR3 extends over 16 amino acids. Germline trimming cut 4 bases from V and 4 bases from J; bases unmatched to any gene: 12. Germline assignment: CDR1 SQVTM and CDR2 ANQGSEA. This chain's CDR3 is CSVAGGPLVPYNEQFF. The CDR3 bases are TGCAGCGTTGCGGGAGGGCCCTTAGTGCCTTACAATGAGCAGTTCTTC.

The CDR3 loop reads CATSDPGLEAFF. DNA of the CDR3: TGTGCCACCAGTGACCCAGGGCTTGAAGCTTTCTTT. This chain joins TRBV24-1 and TRBJ1-1; perhaps TRBD1 as D (5 bases). This CDR3 comprises 12 residues. V lost 4 bases to trimming and J lost 7 bases, with 9 bases between them. CDR1 and CDR2 (germline): KGHDR, SFDVKD.